The text below deals with one T cell receptor (beta chain). The data are from a study of blood T cell repertoires in COVID-19. Study details: Specimens from acute and convalescent COVID-19 originated in the United States, Italy and Spain. Sources were T cells, B-cell-depleted T cells, or PBMCs; the material itself was cDNA or gDNA.

Original data processing: It was from reference gene primer amplification that nucleated cell counts were estimated. TCRdb's copy holds only in-frame clones and misses some; the assay was immunoSEQ multiplex PCR. Clone size and the V and J calls come from that table; the DNA yielded D and trimming. The profile shows 150,000 to 180,000 clones, around 89% of them singletons. This CDR3 has 15 amino acids. Germline CDR1 is MNHNS and CDR2 is SASEGT. Trimming removed 0 bases from V and 3 bases from J; junction bases left unmatched: 3. The sequenced material came from peripheral blood. The sequence was collected from a woman in her forties with acute or convalescent COVID-19. The chain employs TRBV6-1 and TRBJ2-7, with TRBD1 matching over 9 bases. The CDR3 DNA sequence: TGTGCCAGCAGTGAAGCGGGGACAGGGCACTACGAGCAGTACTTC. This codes for CASSEAGTGHYEQYF.